This T cell receptor beta chain was obtained from a study of beta chain features in type 1 diabetes. Study-level background: Age and gender were similar between patients and healthy donors, as were cell yields.

There was one heparinised blood draw per donor, averaging about 120 mL. What was sequenced were expressed TCRB transcripts, since all of the isolated RNA had been reverse transcribed. Sequencing of stem cell-like memory T cell samples yielded approximately 1 million reads on average. Measured with immunoSEQ multiplex PCR; TCRdb has only the in-frame clones, and not every one. Here the sample spans under 70,000 clones, roughly 63% being singletons. Germline V gene sequence: CDR1 SGHTA, CDR2 FQGNSA. This CDR3 spans 17 amino acids. Trimming shortened V by 7 bases and J by 4 bases, and 25 bases separated the two germline ends. Whole-study results and caveats: Researchers report that Type 1 diabetes patients had moderately but significantly shorter TCRB CDR3s across all four CD4+ subsets. Naive, central memory and regulatory TCRB repertoires appeared more similar among patients than healthy donors.

Concerning this clone itself: Antigen unknown.

This clonotype originated in a woman in her thirties with type 1 diabetes. Specimen: stem cell memory CD4+ T cells from blood. The chain links TRBV7-2 to TRBJ2-5; possibly TRBD2 for D (7 bases). As DNA, the CDR3 is TGTGCCAGCACCGTCGGAGCACAGGGAGGGGTTAGAGAGACCCAGTACTTC. This gives the protein CASTVGAQGGVRETQYF.